These T cell receptor beta chains were read from a single sample in a study of T cells after yellow fever vaccination. One entry per CDR3 protein, called by TCRdb with MiXCR from the 5' RACE reads. The sample yields 250,000 to 350,000 distinct CDR3 sequences, approximately 10% seen once. Sequenced here: CD4+ T cells sorted from PBMCs, sampled 5 days after the yellow fever booster vaccination. These TCRs come from a man aged 18 to 30 who received the YFV17D yellow fever vaccine. Each CDR3 is given with its conserved first and last residue. The order of the fields is J gene, clone size, V gene, D gene, CDR3 DNA, CDR3 protein. A D gene is named only where the DNA matches it firmly. The size field is filled for only some rows; it gives once, few, many or a size class.

TRBJ2-6	few	TRBV18	.	TGTGCCAGCTCACCACCGGTTGGGGCCAACGTCCTGACTTTC	CASSPPVGANVLTF
TRBJ2-1	many	TRBV29-1	TRBD1	TGCAGCGGGCAAGGGACAGGGAAAACGCGCGAGCAGTTCTTC	CSGQGTGKTREQFF
TRBJ2-5	.	TRBV7-9	.	TGTGCCAGCAGCTTAAAGGGTGGAGAGACCCAGTACTTC	CASSLKGGETQYF
TRBJ2-3	few	TRBV5-1	.	TGCGCCAGCAGCTTAAGGCCAGGGAGCACAGATACGCAGTATTTT	CASSLRPGSTDTQYF
TRBJ2-7	.	TRBV6-1	.	TGTGCCAGCGGCTCCAGGGGTTCGGGTTACGAGCAGTACTTC	CASGSRGSGYEQYF
TRBJ2-1	few	TRBV3-1	.	TGTGCCAGCAGCCAATGGACAGGGGAAGAGACTAGCGGAGTAAATGAGCAGTTCTTC	CASSQWTGEETSGVNEQFF
TRBJ2-5	many	TRBV6-2/TRBV6-3	.	TGTGCCAGCAGTTACCGACGGGAAGAGACCCAGTACTTC	CASSYRREETQYF
TRBJ2-5	many	TRBV29-1	TRBD1	TGCAGCTGCAGACAGGGCCAAGAGACCCAGTACTTC	CSCRQGQETQYF
TRBJ2-4	many	TRBV4-1	TRBD1	TGCGCCAGCAGCCAGCCCCGGGACAGTCTAGCCAAAAACATTCAGTACTTC	CASSQPRDSLAKNIQYF
TRBJ1-6	few	TRBV5-1	.	TGCGCCAGCAGCTTGGGCTCAGGGAGATATTCACCCCTCCACTTT	CASSLGSGRYSPLHF
TRBJ1-2	many	TRBV7-2	.	TGTGCCAGCAGCCGGGACATAGCTAACTATGGCTACACCTTC	CASSRDIANYGYTF
TRBJ2-7	many	TRBV5-4	TRBD1	TGTGCCAGCAGCTTGGACAGGGGCGAGCAGTACTTC	CASSLDRGEQYF
TRBJ1-2	.	TRBV6-5	.	TGTGCCAGCAGTACGATCGGCGCGCCGCAGGGCTACACCTTC	CASSTIGAPQGYTF
TRBJ1-2	few	TRBV19	.	TGTGCCAGTAGTCGGCAGGCAATCAACTATGGCTACACCTTC	CASSRQAINYGYTF
TRBJ1-2	many	TRBV6-1	TRBD1	TGTGCCAGCCCGGGACAGAACTATGGCTACACCTTC	CASPGQNYGYTF
TRBJ2-3	few	TRBV5-1	TRBD2	TGCGCCAGCAGCCCCCAGGGAGCGGGGGGGTCAGATACGCAGTATTTT	CASSPQGAGGSDTQYF
TRBJ2-2	many	TRBV12-3/TRBV12-4	.	TGTGCCAGCAGGGAAGAAAACACCGGGGAGCTGTTTTTT	CASREENTGELFF
TRBJ2-3	.	TRBV27	.	TGTGCCAGCAGTTCTGTGGGGCGAAGGAGAGGAGGAACAGATACGCAGTATTTT	CASSSVGRRRGGTDTQYF
TRBJ1-1	few	TRBV11-2	TRBD1	TGTGCCAGCAGCTTAGGACACAGGGGGAGGTTTGCGGGCGCTTTCTTT	CASSLGHRGRFAGAFF
TRBJ2-3	few	TRBV10-3	TRBD2	TGTGCCAGCCAAGGACTAGATGATACGCAGTATTTT	CASQGLDDTQYF
TRBJ2-1	few	TRBV21-1	.	TGTGCCAGCAGCAAAGTAGCCAATATCCGGGCTGACCTTGAGCAGTTCTTC	CASSKVANIRADLEQFF
TRBJ1-4	few	TRBV6-2/TRBV6-3	TRBD1	TGTGCCAGCAGTTACAGGGGGCATGAAAAACTGTTTTTT	CASSYRGHEKLFF
TRBJ1-1	.	TRBV5-1	.	TGCGCCAGCAGCTCGACACAGGAGAACACTGAAGCTTTCTTT	CASSSTQENTEAFF
TRBJ1-2	many	TRBV20-1	TRBD1	TGCAGTGCTCGCCGGGACAGGGGAGACTATGGCTACACCTTC	CSARRDRGDYGYTF
TRBJ2-3	.	TRBV5-4	.	TGTGCCAGCAGCTTACAGTCCGCGGGGAAGGATACGCAGTATTTT	CASSLQSAGKDTQYF
TRBJ2-7	.	TRBV27	.	TGTGCCAGCAGTCCCGCTCGGACGCCGGTCGACGAGCAGTACTTC	CASSPARTPVDEQYF
TRBJ2-1	many	TRBV9	.	TGTGCCAGCAGCCCAACTTCGCGGGAGCAGTTCTTC	CASSPTSREQFF
TRBJ2-3	.	TRBV18	.	TGTGCCAGCTCACCACCGAGCCAGGGAATAGATACGCAGTATTTT	CASSPPSQGIDTQYF
TRBJ2-2	.	TRBV10-3	TRBD1	TGTGCCATCAGAATCACTCCGGGACAGGGAGGCGGGGAGCTGTTTTTT	CAIRITPGQGGGELFF
TRBJ1-1	.	TRBV7-3	.	TGTGCCAGCAGCCCGCTCAGGGGTCTCCCAGGACGGAACACTGAAGCTTTCTTT	CASSPLRGLPGRNTEAFF
TRBJ2-6	once	TRBV10-3	.	TGTGCCACCCAGGGACTCCCCGGGGCCAACGTCCTGACTTTC	CATQGLPGANVLTF
TRBJ1-6	few	TRBV7-2	.	TGTGCCATCTCCCCCGGGGAGCACGGTGGTAGTTCACCCCTCCACTTT	CAISPGEHGGSSPLHF
TRBJ1-2	many	TRBV28	.	TGTGCCAGCAGTTCGATAAGCGCGGTTGGGCGCGGCTACACCTTC	CASSSISAVGRGYTF
TRBJ2-6	few	TRBV4-3	.	TGCGCCAGCAGCCAAGGGGGCCGGGGTTTATTTTTCTCTGGGGCCAACGTCCTGACTTTC	CASSQGGRGLFFSGANVLTF
TRBJ2-2	many	TRBV5-1	.	TGCGCCAGCAGCTTGGACAGACCCACCGGGGAGCTGTTTTTT	CASSLDRPTGELFF
TRBJ2-3	few	TRBV5-1	TRBD2	TGCGCCAGCAGCTCCCCCGCCCTAGCGGGGGGGCCAGATACGCAGTATTTT	CASSSPALAGGPDTQYF
TRBJ1-1	few	TRBV18	.	TGTGCCAGCTCATCCGGGACTCCAGTCACTGAAGCTTTCTTT	CASSSGTPVTEAFF
TRBJ2-3	.	TRBV9	TRBD2	TGTGCCAGCAGCGTAGATAGCGGGGGCAGTTTCACGCAGTATTTT	CASSVDSGGSFTQYF
TRBJ2-5	many	TRBV11-2	.	TGTGCCAGCAGCTTCAGTCCGGGGCGGTTCCCCCAAGAGACCCAGTACTTC	CASSFSPGRFPQETQYF
TRBJ2-3	many	TRBV5-1	TRBD2	TGCGCCAGCAGCCGGCGGACTAGCGGGGGGGATACAGATACGCAGTATTTT	CASSRRTSGGDTDTQYF
TRBJ1-6	few	TRBV15	.	TGTGCCACCAGCAGAGATTTGCCGGGGCGGGGTTCACCCCTCCACTTT	CATSRDLPGRGSPLHF
TRBJ2-5	many	TRBV7-2	.	TGTGCCAGCAGGCTTAGTAAGACCCAGTACTTC	CASRLSKTQYF
TRBJ2-2	few	TRBV7-2	.	TGTGCCAGCAGGGCAGGGGTCACCGGGGAGCTGTTTTTT	CASRAGVTGELFF
TRBJ2-2	few	TRBV6-5	TRBD2	TGTGCCAGCAGGGGAACTAGCGGGGGTTTGGGCGGGGAGCTGTTTTTT	CASRGTSGGLGGELFF
TRBJ1-1	few	TRBV6-6	TRBD1	TGTGCCAGCAGTTCCCCACGACAGGGGAACACTGAAGCTTTCTTT	CASSSPRQGNTEAFF
TRBJ2-3	.	TRBV5-1	TRBD2	TGCGCCAGCAGCTCGCTGACTAGCGGGGGCCCAGATACGCAGTATTTT	CASSSLTSGGPDTQYF
TRBJ2-7	few	TRBV5-1	TRBD1	TGCGCCAGCAGCACGGACAGGGGGGCCCCCTACGAGCAGTACTTC	CASSTDRGAPYEQYF
TRBJ2-5	few	TRBV6-5	.	TGTGCCAGCAATGGGGGGGGCCCCCAAGAGACCCAGTACTTC	CASNGGGPQETQYF
TRBJ2-2	.	TRBV10-3	.	TGTGCCATCAGTGAGAGGCAGACCGCGAACACCGGGGAGCTGTTTTTT	CAISERQTANTGELFF
TRBJ1-6	many	TRBV6-5	.	TGTGCCAGCAGTGAGACCGGAGCTTATGTCGATAATTCACCCCTCCACTTT	CASSETGAYVDNSPLHF
TRBJ1-1	many	TRBV6-6	TRBD1	TGTGCCAGCAATGAACCGGGACAGGAACCCCTGCAGCCTCTCACTGAAGCTTTCTTT	CASNEPGQEPLQPLTEAFF
TRBJ2-6	.	TRBV18	.	TGTGCCAGCTCACCAGGTTTAGGGGCTGGGGCCAACGTCCTGACTTTC	CASSPGLGAGANVLTF